Listed below are T cell receptor beta chains from one sample, sequenced in a study of blood T cell repertoires in COVID-19. The method was immunoSEQ multiplex PCR; TCRdb's version includes in-frame clones alone and lacks a portion of them. This repertoire shows roughly 320,000 clones, 86% found once; its top ten account for about 4%. Sequencing was carried out using PBMCs or T cells enriched from blood (not recorded which). The receptors come from a man aged 25-45 years who had recovered from COVID-19. The CDR3 runs from the conserved cysteine through the conserved F or W.

V gene: TRBV5-1
J gene: TRBJ2-3
CDR3 protein: CASSFGGTDTQYF

V gene: TRBV3-1/TRBV3-2
J gene: TRBJ2-3
CDR3 protein: CASSQVNLLSTDTQYF

V gene: TRBV5-5
J gene: TRBJ2-7
CDR3 protein: CASSYQGVSSYEQYF

V gene: TRBV5-4
J gene: TRBJ2-7
CDR3 protein: CASSLATSGTYEQYF

V gene: TRBV5-4
J gene: TRBJ2-5
CDR3 protein: CASSLAGGQETQYF

V gene: TRBV18
J gene: TRBJ2-3
CDR3 protein: CASSPADTQYF

V gene: TRBV7-6
J gene: TRBJ2-2
CDR3 protein: CASSQVREAGELFF

V gene: TRBV7-9
J gene: TRBJ2-3
CDR3 protein: CASTWEGGVGDTQYF

V gene: TRBV11-1
J gene: TRBJ2-2
CDR3 protein: CASRPGQGNTGELFF

V gene: TRBV3-1/TRBV3-2
J gene: TRBJ2-7
CDR3 protein: CATTGVLAGARDEQYF